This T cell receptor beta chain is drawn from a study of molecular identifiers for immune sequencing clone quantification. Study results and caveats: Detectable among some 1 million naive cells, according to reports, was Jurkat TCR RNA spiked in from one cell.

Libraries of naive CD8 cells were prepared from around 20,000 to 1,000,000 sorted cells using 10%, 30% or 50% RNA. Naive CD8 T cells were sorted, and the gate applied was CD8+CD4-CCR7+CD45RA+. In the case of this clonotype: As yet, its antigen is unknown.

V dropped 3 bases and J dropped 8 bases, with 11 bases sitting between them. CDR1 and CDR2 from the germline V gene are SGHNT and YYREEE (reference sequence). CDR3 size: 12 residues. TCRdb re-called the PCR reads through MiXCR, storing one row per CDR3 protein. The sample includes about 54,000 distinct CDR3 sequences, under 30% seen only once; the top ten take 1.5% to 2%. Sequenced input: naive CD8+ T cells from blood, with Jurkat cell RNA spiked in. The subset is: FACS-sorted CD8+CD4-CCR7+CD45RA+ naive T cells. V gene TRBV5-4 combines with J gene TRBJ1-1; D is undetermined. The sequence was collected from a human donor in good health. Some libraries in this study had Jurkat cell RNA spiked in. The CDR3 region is CASSSWANEAFF. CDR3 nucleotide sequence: TGTGCCAGCAGCTCCTGGGCCAACGAAGCTTTCTTT.